The 12 T cell receptor beta chains listed next were all sequenced from one sample in a study of spatial heterogeneity in lung cancer. Using its own MiXCR run on the 5' RACE reads, TCRdb lists one record per CDR3 protein. The sample includes 25,000 or so distinct CDR3 sequences, 4% to 5% of them seen just once. Specified time point: sample taken at primary tumor resection. Material: PBMCs, obtained at surgery. All receptors derive from a male donor with early-stage non-small cell lung cancer.

This clonotype was observed at least ten times. CDR3 in amino acids: CASSRTSGGYEQYF. The CDR3 DNA reads TGTGCCAGCAGCCGGACTAGCGGGGGATACGAGCAGTACTTC. The gene calls are TRBV7-2 and TRBJ2-7; 13 bases line up with TRBD2. The CDR3 is made up of 14 amino acids. V was pared by 5 bases and J by 4 bases, with 2 bases of the junction left unmatched. Germline V CDR1 and CDR2: SGHTA, FQGNSA.

This clonotype has ten or more counts. The rearrangement uses TRBV6-6 and TRBJ2-6; D might be TRBD1 (5 bases). Trimming took off 6 bases at V and 0 bases at J, with 12 bases between the two ends. The germline CDR1 and CDR2 sequences are MNHNY and SVGAGI (reference sequence). This CDR3 has 16 residues. CDR3 bases: TGTGCCAGCAGGCCAGACAGCGTCTCTGGGGCCAACGTCCTGACTTTC. It translates to CASRPDSVSGANVLTF.

At least ten counts were recorded for this clonotype. V and J are TRBV5-1 and TRBJ2-5; perhaps TRBD2 as D (6 bases). The CDR3 has 15 residues. CDR1 is SGHRS and CDR2 is YFSETQ in the germline V gene. Trimming took 4 bases from V and 2 from J, leaving 15 bases between them. This CDR3 is CASSRGGTVQETQYF. The DNA for the CDR3 is TGCGCCAGCAGCCGAGGCGGGACGGTTCAAGAGACCCAGTACTTC.

In this sample, this clonotype is medium-sized. V usage is TRBV16 and J usage is TRBJ2-4; a weak D match, TRBD2 (5 bases). Germline V gene sequence: CDR1 KGHSY, CDR2 FQNENV. The V end was cut by 6 bases, the J end by 6 bases, with 15 bases between. The CDR3 sequence is 14 residues long. The CDR3 is CASSLVRERNIQYF. The CDR3 nucleotides read TGTGCCAGCAGTCTGGTGAGGGAACGAAACATTCAGTACTTC.

The table lists this clonotype with many counts. The chain uses TRBV18 and TRBJ1-1; D gene ambiguous. The germline V gene has CDR1 KGHSH and CDR2 LQKENI. V lost 5 bases and J 0 bases, leaving 4 bases between the germline ends. The CDR3 spans 12 residues. The CDR3 loop reads CASSKMNTEAFF. In nucleotides, the CDR3 is TGTGCCAGCTCAAAGATGAACACTGAAGCTTTCTTT.

By sample share, this clonotype is medium-sized. CDR3 DNA sequence: TGTGCCAGCAGTTACTCCTCGGACAGCAGGTACAATGAGCAGTTCTTC. Translated, it gives CASSYSSDSRYNEQFF. The chain combines TRBV6-5 with TRBJ2-1, with D tentatively TRBD1 (6 bases). The CDR3 totals 16 residues. The V and J ends lost 0 bases and 4 bases respectively, with 13 bases between them. Germline values: CDR1 MNHEY, CDR2 SVGAGI.

In its sample, this clonotype was seen many times. The chain joins TRBV5-1 to TRBJ1-4; 11 bases match TRBD1. The CDR3 spans 14 residues. The J segment lost 5 bases and the V segment lost 6 bases, leaving 3 bases of the junction unmatched. CDR1 is SGHRS, CDR2 YFSETQ, per germline. Here the CDR3 reads CASTRDRGNEKLFF. CDR3 coding DNA: TGCGCCAGCACCCGGGACAGGGGGAATGAAAAACTGTTTTTT.

The table lists this clonotype with many counts. V gene TRBV19 combines with J gene TRBJ2-7, with TRBD2 matching over 11 bases. The CDR3 loop spans 15 amino acids. Germline values: CDR1 LNHDA, CDR2 SQIVND (reference sequence). V trimming: 6 bases; J trimming: 3 bases; junction bases outside the gene matches: 7. CDR3 in amino acids: CASSPLAGENYEQYF. CDR3 sequence (DNA): TGTGCCAGTAGCCCACTAGCGGGAGAGAACTACGAGCAGTACTTC.

This clonotype was detected many times. The chain recombines TRBV20-1 with TRBJ2-5; D is unresolved. Trimming took 3 bases from V and 2 from J, leaving 10 bases between them. The CDR3 runs 13 residues. Germline values: CDR1 DFQATT, CDR2 SNEGSKA (reference sequence). This CDR3 is CSASSQTQETQYF. The CDR3 region has the DNA TGCAGTGCTAGTAGTCAAACACAAGAGACCCAGTACTTC.

By sample fraction, this clonotype is medium-sized. V and J are TRBV5-1 and TRBJ2-5; D not certain. Per the germline V gene, CDR1 is SGHRS and CDR2 is YFSETQ. V lost 4 bases, J lost 3 bases, and 10 bases lay in between. The CDR3 is 13 amino acids. The CDR3 region is CASSPGPEETQYF. CDR3 sequence (DNA): TGCGCCAGCAGCCCTGGTCCAGAAGAGACCCAGTACTTC.

There are many counts of this clonotype. The rearrangement links TRBV7-2 to TRBJ1-5; D call uncertain. This CDR3 contains 15 residues. Germline assignment: CDR1 SGHTA and CDR2 FQGNSA. V was trimmed by 1 base and J by 7 bases, leaving 14 bases between them. CDR3: CASSLDPGSSQPQHF. CDR3 DNA sequence: TGTGCCAGCAGCTTAGATCCGGGGTCGAGCCAGCCCCAGCATTTT.

This clonotype was seen ten or more times. The rearrangement uses TRBV6-5 and TRBJ1-5; 12 bases map to TRBD1. Germline V gene lookup returns CDR1 MNHEY and CDR2 SVGAGI. The CDR3 spans 20 residues. The V gene end was trimmed by 6 bases and the J gene end by 2 bases; junction bases not matched to a gene: 17. The CDR3 here is CASRPLAGTGGELGNQPQHF. For the CDR3, the DNA is TGTGCCAGCAGACCATTAGCCGGGACAGGGGGCGAATTGGGCAATCAGCCCCAGCATTTT.